The sequence of this T cell receptor (beta chain) was determined in a study of human T cells and chemical hapten exposure. Study in general: Chiefly female patients presented with alopecia areata, totalis or universalis.

Time point described: patch test 2, 6 weeks after DPC sensitization. Treatment reported: therapeutic diphenylcyclopropenone sensitization with weekly scalp DPC. Sequencing started from total RNA isolated from unfractionated whole blood. This clonotype was recorded at least ten times. V lost 1 base, J lost 5 bases, and 16 bases lay in between. The V gene's germline CDR1 is DFQATT and CDR2 SNEGSKA (reference sequence). The CDR3 sequence is 15 residues long. The library attached unique molecular identifiers to individual cDNA molecules. Each CDR3 protein is one row after TCRdb ran MiXCR on the RACE reads. Among about 40,000 distinct CDR3 sequences listed, 3% to 3.5% were seen once.

The clonotype was recovered from a man aged 40-49 years with alopecia areata. Some clones in this sample may be carry-over from other donors' samples. Specimen: whole blood, collected in connection with sensitization to the hapten diphenylcyclopropenone (DPC). The rearrangement links TRBV20-1 to TRBJ2-3; unclear D gene. The CDR3 region is CSARGGWVGKDTQYF. In DNA form, the CDR3 reads TGCAGTGCTAGAGGAGGCTGGGTTGGGAAAGATACGCAGTATTTT.